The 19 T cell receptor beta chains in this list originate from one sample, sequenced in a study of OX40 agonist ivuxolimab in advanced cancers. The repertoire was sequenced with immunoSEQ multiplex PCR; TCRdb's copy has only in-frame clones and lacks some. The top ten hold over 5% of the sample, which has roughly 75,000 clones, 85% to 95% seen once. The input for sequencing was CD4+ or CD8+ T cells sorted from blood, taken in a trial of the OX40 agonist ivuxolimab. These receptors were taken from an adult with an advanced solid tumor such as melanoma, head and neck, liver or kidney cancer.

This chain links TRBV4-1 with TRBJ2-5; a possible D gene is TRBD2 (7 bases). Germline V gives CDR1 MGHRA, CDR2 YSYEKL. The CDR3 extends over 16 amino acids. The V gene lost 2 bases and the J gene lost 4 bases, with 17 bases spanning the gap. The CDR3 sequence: CASSQLWGGLGETQYF. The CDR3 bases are TGCGCCAGCAGCCAACTATGGGGGGGGCTGGGAGAGACCCAGTACTTC.

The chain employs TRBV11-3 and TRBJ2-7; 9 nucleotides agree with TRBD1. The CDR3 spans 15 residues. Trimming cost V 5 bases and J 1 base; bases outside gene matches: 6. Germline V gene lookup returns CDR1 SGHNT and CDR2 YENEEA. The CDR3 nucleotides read TGTGCCAGCAGCCCAGGGACAGGGAAATCCTACGAGCAGTACTTC. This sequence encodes CASSPGTGKSYEQYF.

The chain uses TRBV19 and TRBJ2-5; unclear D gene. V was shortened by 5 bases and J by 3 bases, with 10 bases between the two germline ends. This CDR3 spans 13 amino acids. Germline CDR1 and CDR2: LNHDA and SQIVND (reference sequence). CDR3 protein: CASSPLSEETQYF. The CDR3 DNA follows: TGTGCCAGTAGTCCCCTATCCGAAGAGACCCAGTACTTC. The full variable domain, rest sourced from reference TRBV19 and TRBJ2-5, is DGGITQSPKYLFRKEGQNVTLSCEQNLNHDAMYWYRQDPGQGLRLIYYSQIVNDFQKGDIAEGYSVSREKKESFPLTVTSAQKNPTAFYLCASSPLSEETQYFGPGTRLLVL.

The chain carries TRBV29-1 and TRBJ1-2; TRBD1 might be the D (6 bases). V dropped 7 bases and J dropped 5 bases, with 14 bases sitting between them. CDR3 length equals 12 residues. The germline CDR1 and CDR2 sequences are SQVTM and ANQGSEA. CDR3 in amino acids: CSALTGDYGYTF. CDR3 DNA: TGCAGCGCCCTGACAGGCGATTATGGCTACACCTTC.

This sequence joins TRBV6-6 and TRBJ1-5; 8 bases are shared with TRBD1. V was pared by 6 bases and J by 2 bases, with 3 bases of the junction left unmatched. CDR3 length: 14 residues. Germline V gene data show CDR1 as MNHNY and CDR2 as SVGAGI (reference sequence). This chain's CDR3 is CASSSGGRNQPQHF. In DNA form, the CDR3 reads TGTGCCAGCAGCTCAGGGGGCCGCAATCAGCCCCAGCATTTT.

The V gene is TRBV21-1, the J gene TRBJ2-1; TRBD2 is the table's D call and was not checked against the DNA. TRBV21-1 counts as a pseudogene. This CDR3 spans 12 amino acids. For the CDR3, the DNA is TGTGCCAGCACAGGGAGGTCGGGTGAGCAGTTCTTC. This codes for CASTGRSGEQFF.

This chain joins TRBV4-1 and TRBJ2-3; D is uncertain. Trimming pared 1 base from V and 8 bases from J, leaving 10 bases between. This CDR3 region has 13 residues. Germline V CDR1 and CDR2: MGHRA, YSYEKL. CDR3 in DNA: TGCGCCAGCAGCCAAGTCACAGTGACTACGCAGTATTTT. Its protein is CASSQVTVTTQYF.

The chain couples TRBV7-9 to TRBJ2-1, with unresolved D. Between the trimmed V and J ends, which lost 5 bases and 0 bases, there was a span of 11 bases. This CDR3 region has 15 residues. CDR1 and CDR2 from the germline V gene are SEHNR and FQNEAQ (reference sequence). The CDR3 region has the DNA TGTGCCAGCAGCCTCCCAAAGGGCTCCTACAATGAGCAGTTCTTC. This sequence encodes CASSLPKGSYNEQFF. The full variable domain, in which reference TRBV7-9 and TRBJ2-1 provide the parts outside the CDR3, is DTGVSQNPRHKITKRGQNVTFRCDPISEHNRLYWYRQTLGQGPEFLTYFQNEAQLEKSRLLSDRFSAERPKGSFSTLEIQRTEQGDSAMYLCASSLPKGSYNEQFFGPGTRLTVL.

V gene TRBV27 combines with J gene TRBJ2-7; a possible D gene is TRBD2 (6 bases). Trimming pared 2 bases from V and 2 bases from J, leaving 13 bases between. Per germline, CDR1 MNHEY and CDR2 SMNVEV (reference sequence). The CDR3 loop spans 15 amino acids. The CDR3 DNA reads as TGTGCCAGCAGTTTAGGTACTAGCCCTACCTACGAGCAGTACTTC. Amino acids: CASSLGTSPTYEQYF.

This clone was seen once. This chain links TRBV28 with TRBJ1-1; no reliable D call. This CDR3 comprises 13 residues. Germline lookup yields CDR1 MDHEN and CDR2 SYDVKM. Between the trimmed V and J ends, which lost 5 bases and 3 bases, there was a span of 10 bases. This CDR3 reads CASSTRRDTEAFF. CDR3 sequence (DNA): TGTGCCAGCAGTACCAGGCGGGACACTGAAGCTTTCTTT.

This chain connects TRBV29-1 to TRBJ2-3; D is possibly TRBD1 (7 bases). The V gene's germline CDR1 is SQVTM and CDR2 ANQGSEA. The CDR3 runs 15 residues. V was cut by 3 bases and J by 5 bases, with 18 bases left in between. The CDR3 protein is CSVDGVQGEVDTQYF. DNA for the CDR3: TGCAGCGTTGATGGGGTGCAGGGGGAGGTAGATACGCAGTATTTT.

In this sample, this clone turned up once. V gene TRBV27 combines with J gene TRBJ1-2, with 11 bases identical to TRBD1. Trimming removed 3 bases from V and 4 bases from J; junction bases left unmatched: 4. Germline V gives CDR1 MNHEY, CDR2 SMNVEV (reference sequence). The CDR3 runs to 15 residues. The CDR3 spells CASSFGTGGIYGYTF. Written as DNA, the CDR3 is TGTGCCAGCAGTTTTGGGACAGGGGGTATCTATGGCTACACCTTC.

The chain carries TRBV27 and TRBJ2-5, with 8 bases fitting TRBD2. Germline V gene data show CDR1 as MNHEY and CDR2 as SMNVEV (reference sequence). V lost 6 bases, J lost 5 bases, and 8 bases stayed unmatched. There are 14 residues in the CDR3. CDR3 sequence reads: CASSPSGSGETQYF. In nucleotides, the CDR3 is TGTGCCAGCAGCCCGAGCGGGAGCGGTGAGACCCAGTACTTC.

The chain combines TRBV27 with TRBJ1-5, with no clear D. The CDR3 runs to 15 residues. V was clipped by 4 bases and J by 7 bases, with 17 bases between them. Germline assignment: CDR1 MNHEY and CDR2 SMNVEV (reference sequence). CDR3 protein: CASSSPRELGQPQHF. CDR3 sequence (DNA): TGTGCCAGCAGTTCCCCGAGGGAGTTGGGCCAGCCCCAGCATTTT.

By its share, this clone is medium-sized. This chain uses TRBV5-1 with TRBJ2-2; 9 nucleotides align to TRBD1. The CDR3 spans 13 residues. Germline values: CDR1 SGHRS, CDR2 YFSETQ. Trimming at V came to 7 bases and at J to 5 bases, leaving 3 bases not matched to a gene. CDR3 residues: CASHDRGTGELFF. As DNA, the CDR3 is TGCGCCAGCCACGACAGGGGGACCGGGGAGCTGTTTTTT.

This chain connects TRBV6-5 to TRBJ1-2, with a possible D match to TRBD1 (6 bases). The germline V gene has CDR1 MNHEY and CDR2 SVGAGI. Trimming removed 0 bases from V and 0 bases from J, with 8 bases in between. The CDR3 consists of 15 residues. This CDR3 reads CASSYSGGPNYGYTF. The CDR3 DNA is TGTGCCAGCAGTTACTCGGGGGGGCCTAACTATGGCTACACCTTC.

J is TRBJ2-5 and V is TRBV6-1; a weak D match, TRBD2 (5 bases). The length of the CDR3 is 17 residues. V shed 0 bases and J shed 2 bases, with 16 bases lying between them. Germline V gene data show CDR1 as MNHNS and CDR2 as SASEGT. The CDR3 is CASSEAEFERFQETQYF. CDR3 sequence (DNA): TGTGCCAGCAGTGAAGCGGAGTTCGAGCGGTTTCAAGAGACCCAGTACTTC.

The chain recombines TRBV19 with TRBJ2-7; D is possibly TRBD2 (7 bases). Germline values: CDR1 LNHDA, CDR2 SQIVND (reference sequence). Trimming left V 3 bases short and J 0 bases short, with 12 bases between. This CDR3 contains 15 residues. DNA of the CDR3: TGTGCCAGTAGTATGGGGGGGGCCACCTCCTACGAGCAGTACTTC. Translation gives CASSMGGATSYEQYF.

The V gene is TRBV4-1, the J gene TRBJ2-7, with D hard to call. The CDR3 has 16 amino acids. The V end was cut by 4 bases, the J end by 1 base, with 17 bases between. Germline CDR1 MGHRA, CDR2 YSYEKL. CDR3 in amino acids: CASSRTPPPTSYEQYF. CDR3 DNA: TGCGCCAGCAGCCGTACCCCCCCTCCCACTTCCTACGAGCAGTACTTC.